Presented here are 25 T cell receptor beta chains from one specimen sequenced in a study of monozygotic twins with inflammatory bowel disease. From the 5' RACE reads, TCRdb lists one entry per CDR3 protein and no DNA. The repertoire shows 300,000 to 450,000 distinct CDR3 sequences; the top ten hold around 2.6%. Sequences were obtained from blood. These receptors originate from a human donor with ulcerative colitis or Crohn's disease, or a healthy co-twin of an affected twin (not recorded which).

V usage is TRBV5-1 and J usage is TRBJ1-2. CDR3 length: 15 amino acids. CDR1 is SGHRS, CDR2 YFSETQ, per germline. The CDR3 loop reads CASSLETGAYYGYTF. The full variable domain, completed using reference TRBV5-1 and TRBJ1-2, is KAGVTQTPRYLIKTRGQQVTLSCSPISGHRSVSWYQQTPGQGLQFLFEYFSETQRNKGNFPGRFSGRQFSNSRSEMNVSTLELGDSALYLCASSLETGAYYGYTFGSGTRLTVV.

The genes are TRBV11-2 and TRBJ2-7; the TRBD1 assignment by TCRdb is unverifiable without DNA. Germline V CDR1 and CDR2: SGHAT, FQNNGV. The CDR3 totals 15 residues. The CDR3 loop reads CASSPNSQVRGEQYF.

The J gene is TRBJ2-7, the V gene TRBV3-1; TCRdb's D gene call, TRBD2, goes unchecked for lack of DNA. This CDR3 spans 16 amino acids. The germline gives CDR1 LGHDT, CDR2 YNNKEL (reference sequence). The CDR3 protein is CASSQGGLAAAGEQYF.

The J gene is TRBJ2-6, the V gene TRBV10-3. The CDR3 is made up of 17 amino acids. In germline, CDR1 is ENHRY, CDR2 SYGVKD. The CDR3 reads CATEYGSAISGANVLTF.

This rearrangement joins TRBV9 to TRBJ2-3. This CDR3 has 14 amino acids. Per germline, CDR1 SGDLS and CDR2 YYNGEE. The CDR3: CASSVEASTDTQYF.

This sequence joins TRBV6-5 and TRBJ2-1; TCRdb indicates TRBD1, and absent DNA this call remains unverified. CDR3 length: 15 amino acids. From germline, CDR1 is MNHEY and CDR2 SVGAGI. The CDR3 reads CASSSWDSDYNEQFF.

The gene calls are TRBV20-1 and TRBJ2-7; TCRdb gives TRBD1 as the D gene, but with no DNA this cannot be confirmed. Germline values: CDR1 DFQATT, CDR2 SNEGSKA (reference sequence). CDR3 length equals 14 residues. This CDR3 reads CSARAGQGTYEQYF.

The rearrangement joins TRBV27 to TRBJ2-3. This CDR3 comprises 13 residues. From germline, CDR1 is MNHEY and CDR2 SMNVEV (reference sequence). The CDR3 sequence is CASSKTRTDTQYF.

This sequence joins TRBV7-2 and TRBJ1-2. The CDR3 is 15 residues long. Germline V gene sequence: CDR1 SGHTA, CDR2 FQGNSA. CDR3 sequence reads: CASSLSVAQYYGYTF.

The chain has TRBV7-9 and TRBJ1-1. Germline CDR1 reads SEHNR; CDR2 reads FQNEAQ (reference sequence). The CDR3 covers 13 residues. CDR3 protein: CASSLGSFNEAFF.

This chain links TRBV23-1 with TRBJ2-1; with no DNA, the TCRdb D assignment of TRBD1 cannot be verified. TRBV23-1 is noted as an ORF with a role that remains uncertain. CDR3 length equals 19 residues. The chain's CDR3 is CASSNICRDRAESYNEQFF.

J is TRBJ2-3 and V is TRBV24-1. The CDR3 has 11 residues. CDR1 and CDR2 from the germline V gene are KGHDR and SFDVKD. CDR3 amino acids: CATSDLSSSYF.

This chain uses TRBV12-3 or TRBV12-4 with TRBJ1-2; TCRdb designates TRBD1, a call that cannot be tested without DNA. This CDR3 is built from 15 residues. CDR3: CASSGPGQGNGGYTF.

J is TRBJ2-2 and V is TRBV5-1; TCRdb lists TRBD1, though no DNA is available to test this call. This CDR3 has 16 amino acids. Germline V gives CDR1 SGHRS, CDR2 YFSETQ. The CDR3 sequence is CASSLDGQGVAGELFF.

The gene calls are TRBV20-1 and TRBJ1-1. CDR3 length equals 13 residues. Germline lookup yields CDR1 DFQATT and CDR2 SNEGSKA (reference sequence). The CDR3 region is CSPRDLWNTEAFF.

The rearrangement joins TRBV4-1 to TRBJ1-4; the TCRdb call, TRBD1, lacks DNA for checking. Germline V CDR1 and CDR2: MGHRA, YSYEKL. CDR3 length: 14 residues. Here the CDR3 reads CASSLQGAQEKLFF.

The V gene is TRBV2, the J gene TRBJ2-3; the TRBD2 assignment by TCRdb is unverifiable without DNA. Germline V gene sequence: CDR1 SNHLY, CDR2 FYNNEI. This CDR3 is built from 14 residues. CDR3 sequence reads: CASTPGLALDTQYF.

The V call is TRBV14, the J call TRBJ2-7; TCRdb's D call, TRBD1, is unchecked because there is no DNA. This CDR3 is 18 amino acids long. Germline loops: CDR1 SGHDN, CDR2 FVKESK. The CDR3 spells CASSQPGQGAYGGYEQYF.

The rearrangement uses TRBV10-3 and TRBJ2-7; the D call of TRBD2 rests on TCRdb alone, since no DNA is present to check it. CDR1 is ENHRY and CDR2 is SYGVKD in the germline V gene. The CDR3 has 16 residues. Here the CDR3 reads CAISKESGGYAYEQYF.

V gene TRBV20-1 combines with J gene TRBJ1-6. Per germline, CDR1 DFQATT and CDR2 SNEGSKA (reference sequence). This CDR3 comprises 13 residues. The CDR3 region is CSARRVYNSPLHF.

CDR3 sequence reads: CASSVGGRGYTF. The chain recombines TRBV9 with TRBJ1-2. Germline-derived CDR1 and CDR2 are SGDLS and YYNGEE. The CDR3 spans 12 residues. Variable domain in full (rest from reference TRBV9 and TRBJ1-2): DSGVTQTPKHLITATGQRVTLRCSPRSGDLSVYWYQQSLDQGLQFLIQYYNGEERAKGNILERFSAQQFPDLHSELNLSSLELGDSALYFCASSVGGRGYTFGSGTRLTVV.

The chain is built from TRBV24-1 and TRBJ2-2. Germline V gene data show CDR1 as KGHDR and CDR2 as SFDVKD. CDR3 length: 16 residues. The chain's CDR3 is CATSDFATTNTGELFF.

The J gene is TRBJ1-2, the V gene TRBV5-1. The V gene's germline CDR1 is SGHRS and CDR2 YFSETQ. The CDR3 is 15 amino acids. The CDR3 spells CASRQDDLSGGGYTF.

CDR3 region: CSAADWADLGSGNTIYF. V and J are TRBV29-1 and TRBJ1-3. Germline CDR1 is SQVTM and CDR2 is ANQGSEA. The CDR3 is made up of 17 amino acids.

The rearrangement joins TRBV11-2 to TRBJ2-1; TCRdb's D gene call, TRBD2, goes unchecked for lack of DNA. This CDR3 comprises 13 residues. CDR1 and CDR2 (germline): SGHAT, FQNNGV. This CDR3 reads CASSLVFSPEQFF.